This entry describes one T cell receptor beta chain. The data stem from a study of shared clonotypes between healthy human individuals. Study at large: A couple of women and three men aged 18 to 49 served as donors.

Losses at the gene ends were 2 bases for V and 8 bases for J; bases not matched to a gene: 8. The CDR3 runs 16 residues. CDR1 is KGHSH and CDR2 is LQKENI in the germline V gene. Sequenced by immunoSEQ multiplex PCR; TCRdb stores in-frame clones only, minus some. The sample holds about 490,000 clones, over 65% seen once. Study donors comprised healthy, HIV-negative adults devoid of recent acute infection or vaccination. V is TRBV18 and J is TRBJ1-4, with TRBD1 matching 10 bases. The sample was PBMCs. The receptor's source is a woman aged 40 to 50 in good health. Some clones in this sample may be carry-over from other donors' samples. The CDR3 spells CASSPTTGTGDEKLFF. CDR3 nucleotide sequence: TGTGCCAGCTCACCAACTACCGGGACAGGGGACGAAAAACTGTTTTTT.